The entry that follows covers one T cell receptor beta chain sequence. This clonotype was recorded at least ten times. Its cognate antigen has yet to be identified. No much larger clonotype is one base removed from it; base qualities were not supplied. Its CDR3 holds 13 amino acids, cysteine through phenylalanine. CDR3 DNA is the only sequence kept; it has 39 bases, read in frame from the first base. V loses 0 bases of germline sequence and J loses 5 bases, and the interval between the two ends is 8 bases. Based on the germline V gene, the CDR1 and CDR2 sequences are SGDLS and YYNGEE. The library was built by means of 5' RACE. Instrument used: NextSeq 500. The TCR library protocol attached a unique molecular identifier to each TCR cDNA molecule to allow correction of PCR and sequencing errors. The paper's data handling went like this. TCR identification, UMI-based error correction and CDR3 extraction were all carried out with Decombinator tools. TCRs above a frequency of 2 per 1,000, corresponding to the top 1% of the tumor frequency distribution, were defined as expanded. Renyi diversity was calculated using the R vegan package after each repertoire was subsampled 100 times to 5,000 TCRs. CDR3 similarity networks were constructed using string-kernel similarity of amino acid triplets, with links drawn between CDR3s whose pairwise similarity was above 0.82. TCRdb's own reprocessing of the public reads used fastp at Q25 and MiXCR and kept productive beta chains. Under each unique CDR3 protein, matching rows form one entry showing the most common genes and DNA. TCRdb's processing, not the authors', yielded these V and J calls. A total of some 70,000 distinct CDR3 sequences appear in this sample, 10% to 15% of them only once. Roughly 6.9% of the sample is taken by the ten largest.

These data are taken from a study of spatial heterogeneity in lung cancer (dated by TCRdb to about 2019). The study in broad terms: More beta-chain than alpha-chain transcripts were consistently detected, likely reflecting higher beta-chain transcript abundance. Both alpha and beta chains were TCR-sequenced in samples taken at surgery, namely 220 tumor regions, 62 to 70 matched nontumor lung samples and approximately 51 PBMC samples. In non-small cell lung cancer, the study made a quantitative comparison of TCR alpha and beta repertoires among multiple tumor regions, matched nontumor lung and blood. Nonsynonymous mutation counts, determined by whole-exome sequencing of tumor tissue, were related to features of the TCR repertoire. In the raw uncorrected reads, each unique combination of TCR and UMI appeared more than ten times on average.

In light of the paper, this sample's time point label describes: sample taken at primary tumor resection. Whole RNA extracted from tumor and nontumor lung tissue, or from cryopreserved PBMC samples, was used for TCR sequencing without cell sorting. Samples were obtained from over 70 patients with early-stage, untreated non-small cell lung cancer from the lung TRACERx cohort. Only patients for whom sufficient RNA was available from at least two tumor regions were selected for TCR sequencing. Study-level results and caveats: Confirming at a functional level the hypothesis that regional TCRs recognize regional mutations was considered to require additional single-cell paired TCR alpha and beta sequencing. Ubiquitous expanded tumor TCRs were found in blood more often at tumor resection than at routine follow-up.

The receptor was isolated from a male donor with early-stage non-small cell lung cancer. Rearrangement joined TRBV9 to TRBJ2-5, with the D gene call left open. Sequenced material: PBMCs, taken at surgery. The DNA sequence is TGTGCCAGCAGCGTAGCTGCGTCGGAGACCCAGTACTTC. It translates to CASSVAASETQYF.